The 26 T cell receptor beta chains below all came from one sample that was sequenced in a study of T cells in Graves' hyperthyroidism and ophthalmopathy. Researchers amplified the TCR beta CDR3 regions from RNA transcripts. The TCR CDR3 was amplified in a first-round RT-PCR using the HTBI primer set. TCRdb called the multiplex PCR reads again in MiXCR, with one record for every CDR3 protein. The sample yields fewer than 750,000 distinct CDR3 sequences, about 45% seen once. Sequences were obtained from peripheral blood or thyroid tissue (not recorded which). These TCRs come from a woman aged 18-30 years with Graves' hyperthyroidism.

The sample holds many counts of this clonotype. The chain recombines TRBV27 with TRBJ2-7; the match to TRBD1 covers 10 bases. Germline lookup yields CDR1 MNHEY and CDR2 SMNVEV (reference sequence). The CDR3 has 16 residues. The V segment lost 5 bases and the J segment 4 bases; nucleotides outside the gene matches: 11. CDR3 bases: TGTGCCAGCAGTCCAGGGTTCGGGACAGGGGTATACGAGCAGTACTTC. Protein product: CASSPGFGTGVYEQYF.

This clonotype has only a few counts. The chain links TRBV6-2 or TRBV6-3 to TRBJ2-7, with 7 bases matching TRBD1. There are 14 residues in the CDR3. Germline V gene sequence: CDR1 MNHEY, CDR2 SVGEGT. After removal of 2 bases from V and 4 bases from J, the junction contained 5 bases not matched to a gene. The CDR3 coding sequence is TGTGCCAGCAGTTACCACAGGGGAGTTTACGAGCAGTACTTC. It encodes CASSYHRGVYEQYF.

The genes are TRBV10-3 and TRBJ2-5; a weak D match, TRBD2 (5 bases). The CDR3 sequence is 16 residues long. V lost 8 bases and J 5 bases, leaving 24 bases between the germline ends. From germline, CDR1 is ENHRY and CDR2 SYGVKD. The CDR3 spells CAIGESGWENLETQYF. The CDR3, as DNA: TGTGCCATCGGAGAGTCTGGGTGGGAGAATTTGGAGACCCAGTACTTC.

Regarding this clonotype: A junction boundary mismatches the germline segment, possibly from a read error. This rearrangement joins TRBV27 to TRBJ1-2; D is possibly TRBD1 (5 bases). The germline gives CDR1 MNHEY, CDR2 SMNVEV (reference sequence). The CDR3 is 14 residues long. The DNA for the CDR3 is TGTGTCAGCAGCCTCACCGGGACTTCCTATGGCTACACCTTC. Amino acids: CVSSLTGTSYGYTF.

V usage is TRBV29-1 and J usage is TRBJ1-4; D is uncertain. Trimming removed 4 bases at V and 7 bases at J, with 7 bases between. Germline CDR1 reads SQVTM; CDR2 reads ANQGSEA. This CDR3 spans 11 amino acids. Written as DNA, the CDR3 is TGCAGCGTTGCGTATGGTGAAAAACTGTTTTTT. Residues: CSVAYGEKLFF.

The chain combines TRBV24-1 with TRBJ1-5, with 10 positions matching TRBD1. Germline V gene sequence: CDR1 KGHDR, CDR2 SFDVKD. Losses at the gene ends were 4 bases for V and 4 bases for J; bases not matched to a gene: 6. The CDR3 consists of 16 residues. The CDR3 protein is CATSDSGQGENQPQHF. CDR3 nucleotides: TGTGCCACCAGTGACTCCGGACAGGGGGAAAATCAGCCCCAGCATTTT.

This clonotype showed up many times. This rearrangement joins TRBV19 to TRBJ2-7; 11 bases match TRBD1. There are 13 residues in the CDR3. Per germline, CDR1 LNHDA and CDR2 SQIVND (reference sequence). Trimming at V came to 9 bases and at J to 3 bases, leaving 4 bases not matched to a gene. CDR3 DNA: TGTGCCAGGGGGGACAGGGGGATCTACGAGCAGTACTTC. Its translation: CARGDRGIYEQYF.

In this sample, this clonotype turned up a few times. The chain combines TRBV7-3 with TRBJ1-6; no definite D call. Germline assignment: CDR1 SGHTA and CDR2 FQGTGA. Trimming pared 5 bases from V and 6 bases from J, leaving 14 bases between. The CDR3 has 15 residues. CDR3 nucleotide sequence: TGTGCCAGCAGCCCTGACATTAGGCCTAATTCACCCCTCCACTTT. Its protein product is CASSPDIRPNSPLHF.

This clonotype was seen at least ten times. The chain links TRBV7-9 to TRBJ1-2; 7 bases fit TRBD1. V trimming: 3 bases; J trimming: 2 bases; junction bases outside the gene matches: 3. CDR1 and CDR2 from the germline V gene are SEHNR and FQNEAQ (reference sequence). This CDR3 is 14 amino acids long. The CDR3: CASSFTGVNYGYTF. The CDR3 region has the DNA TGTGCCAGCAGCTTTACAGGGGTGAACTATGGCTACACCTTC.

This clonotype was counted at least ten times. The CDR3 bases are TGCGCCAGCAGCCAAGTTGCGGGTGGGGCCAACGTCCTGACTTTC. Encoded protein: CASSQVAGGANVLTF. The chain carries TRBV4-3 and TRBJ2-6; D is perhaps TRBD2 (5 bases). This CDR3 has 15 amino acids. V was trimmed by 1 base and J by 3 bases, leaving 7 bases between them. Germline CDR1 reads LGHNA; CDR2 reads YSLEER.

As concerns this clonotype: This may be a read error: a much more frequent sequence differs by one nucleotide. The chain is built from TRBV12-3 or TRBV12-4 and TRBJ2-7; no clear D. This CDR3 has 14 residues. V lost 3 bases and J 7 bases, leaving 16 bases between the germline ends. CDR3 sequence (DNA): TGTGCCAGCAGTTTGCGCCAGGCAATTGGAGAGCAGTACTTC. This translates into CASSLRQAIGEQYF.

There are many counts of this clonotype. The V call is TRBV12-3 or TRBV12-4, the J call TRBJ2-5; 11 bases are shared with TRBD2. The ends lost 3 bases at V and 5 bases at J; junction bases unmatched: 14. There are 18 residues in the CDR3. The CDR3 DNA is TGTGCCAGCAGTTTCCACCCCACTAGCGGGGGTCGGGGGGAGACCCAGTACTTC. It yields the protein CASSFHPTSGGRGETQYF.

The chain joins TRBV2 to TRBJ1-6; 11 bases match TRBD1. The CDR3 covers 15 residues. Trimming cost V 5 bases and J 13 bases; bases outside gene matches: 10. Germline-derived CDR1 and CDR2 are SNHLY and FYNNEI. CDR3 nucleotide sequence: TGTGCCAGCAGTTTAAGGGGACAGGGGGGATCCCCCCTCCACTTT. Translated, it gives CASSLRGQGGSPLHF.

This clonotype was observed many times. The chain combines TRBV15 with TRBJ2-3, with no clear D. The CDR3 consists of 16 residues. Deletions cut 0 bases from V and 4 bases from J, with 14 bases between. Germline V gives CDR1 LNHNV, CDR2 YYDKDF (reference sequence). CDR3 protein: CATSRDRVIGSDTQYF. The CDR3 nucleotides read TGTGCCACCAGCAGAGATAGGGTCATAGGTTCAGATACGCAGTATTTT.

The V call is TRBV2, the J call TRBJ2-5; 12 bases are shared with TRBD1. The J call may be faulty, since TRBJ2-1 better matches the DNA end. The CDR3 totals 17 residues. Germline V CDR1 and CDR2: SNHLY, FYNNEI. CDR3 in amino acids: CASRYNMGQGANNEQFF. CDR3 DNA: TGTGCCAGCAGATACAACATGGGACAGGGGGCGAACAATGAGCAGTTCTTC.

The rearrangement joins TRBV19 to TRBJ2-7, with 9 bases that match TRBD1. The CDR3 has 16 amino acids. CDR1 LNHDA and CDR2 SQIVND come from the germline V gene (reference sequence). The junction had 13 bases not matched to a gene; V was cut back by 7 bases and J by 3 bases. The CDR3 DNA reads TGTGCCAGTACGACAGGGGGTATGGAACACCTCTACGAGCAGTACTTC. Its protein is CASTTGGMEHLYEQYF.

There are many counts of this clonotype. The chain combines TRBV7-8 with TRBJ2-7; 10 bases are shared with TRBD1. Germline CDR1 reads SGHVS; CDR2 reads FQNEAQ. The J segment lost 2 bases and the V segment lost 5 bases, leaving 6 bases of the junction unmatched. The CDR3 totals 15 residues. The CDR3 reads CASSTRTGGTYEQYF. The CDR3, as DNA: TGTGCCAGCAGCACCCGGACAGGGGGAACCTACGAGCAGTACTTC. The variable domain in full, with the rest retrieved from reference TRBV7-8 and TRBJ2-7, is GAGVSQSPRYKVAKRGQDVALRCDPISGHVSLFWYQQALGQGPEFLTYFQNEAQLDKSGLPSDRFFAERPEGSVSTLKIQRTQQEDSAVYLCASSTRTGGTYEQYFGPGTRLTVT.

The sample holds one count of this clonotype. V and J are TRBV7-9 and TRBJ2-5; 10 nucleotides match TRBD2. Losses at the gene ends were 4 bases for V and 1 base for J; bases not matched to a gene: 3. Looked up from germline, CDR1 is SEHNR and CDR2 is FQNEAQ (reference sequence). The CDR3 contains 15 residues. As DNA, the CDR3 is TGTGCCAGCAGCTATAGCGGGAGGAGCCAAGAGACCCAGTACTTC. It translates to CASSYSGRSQETQYF.

The V and J genes are TRBV9 and TRBJ1-6, with a weak D call TRBD1 (5 bases). The CDR3 has 12 residues. The V gene lost 3 bases and the J gene lost 16 bases, with 14 bases spanning the gap. From germline, CDR1 is SGDLS and CDR2 YYNGEE. CDR3 in amino acids: CASSGLAGPLHF. The CDR3 region has the DNA TGTGCCAGCAGCGGACTAGCGGGACCTCTCCACTTT.

This clonotype has at least ten counts. CDR3 sequence reads: CSARGPTGTTEAFF. The CDR3 coding sequence is TGCAGTGCTAGAGGTCCGACAGGGACCACTGAAGCTTTCTTT. The gene calls are TRBV20-1 and TRBJ1-1, with 7 bases that match TRBD1. V shed 1 base, J shed 4 bases, and the junction held 6 bases outside the gene matches. Germline V gene lookup returns CDR1 DFQATT and CDR2 SNEGSKA (reference sequence). The CDR3 is 14 residues long.

The V gene is TRBV29-1, the J gene TRBJ2-7; 7 positions match TRBD2. After removal of 6 bases from V and 2 bases from J, the junction contained 7 bases not matched to a gene. Germline V gene data show CDR1 as SQVTM and CDR2 as ANQGSEA. The CDR3 covers 13 residues. CDR3 sequence: CSVGLAEAYEQYF. The CDR3 DNA sequence: TGCAGCGTAGGGCTAGCGGAGGCCTACGAGCAGTACTTC.

This clonotype was observed a few times. The V and J genes are TRBV7-2 and TRBJ2-7; D is uncertain. The tail of the sequence fits TRBJ2-1 better, so the J call may be wrong. Germline CDR1 and CDR2: SGHTA and FQGNSA. The CDR3 has 12 amino acids. CDR3 coding DNA: TGTGCCAGCAGCGTGATAGTCGGCGAGCAGTTCTTC. This gives the protein CASSVIVGEQFF.

This clonotype was seen a handful of times. V gene TRBV12-3 or TRBV12-4 combines with J gene TRBJ1-2; 8 bases line up with TRBD1. J was trimmed by 4 bases and V by 5 bases; bases with no gene match: 3. The CDR3 spans 13 residues. Here the CDR3 DNA reads TGTGCCAGCAGTGGGGACAGGATCTATGGCTACACCTTC. It is translated as CASSGDRIYGYTF.

This clonotype was seen many times. This chain connects TRBV12-3 or TRBV12-4 to TRBJ1-5; D call uncertain. CDR3 length equals 14 residues. The ends were cut back, 3 bases at V and 5 bases at J, with 11 bases in the middle. The CDR3 DNA sequence: TGTGCCAGCAGTTTGACATTTGGATATCAGCCCCAGCATTTT. It specifies CASSLTFGYQPQHF.

The chain recombines TRBV2 with TRBJ1-2; D is uncertain. This CDR3 is 14 amino acids long. Germline V gene data show CDR1 as SNHLY and CDR2 as FYNNEI. Deletions cut 2 bases from V and 5 bases from J, with 12 bases between. CDR3 sequence reads: CASSESWGGYGYTF. CDR3 coding DNA: TGTGCCAGCAGTGAATCCTGGGGAGGATATGGCTACACCTTC.

This clonotype appeared many times. V gene TRBV7-3 combines with J gene TRBJ2-6; D not resolved. V gave up 7 bases and J gave up 0 bases, with 7 bases separating them. The CDR3 has 14 residues. Germline V gene sequence: CDR1 SGHTA, CDR2 FQGTGA. CDR3 region: CASKLSSGANVLTF. CDR3 sequence (DNA): TGTGCCAGCAAATTAAGCTCTGGGGCCAACGTCCTGACTTTC.